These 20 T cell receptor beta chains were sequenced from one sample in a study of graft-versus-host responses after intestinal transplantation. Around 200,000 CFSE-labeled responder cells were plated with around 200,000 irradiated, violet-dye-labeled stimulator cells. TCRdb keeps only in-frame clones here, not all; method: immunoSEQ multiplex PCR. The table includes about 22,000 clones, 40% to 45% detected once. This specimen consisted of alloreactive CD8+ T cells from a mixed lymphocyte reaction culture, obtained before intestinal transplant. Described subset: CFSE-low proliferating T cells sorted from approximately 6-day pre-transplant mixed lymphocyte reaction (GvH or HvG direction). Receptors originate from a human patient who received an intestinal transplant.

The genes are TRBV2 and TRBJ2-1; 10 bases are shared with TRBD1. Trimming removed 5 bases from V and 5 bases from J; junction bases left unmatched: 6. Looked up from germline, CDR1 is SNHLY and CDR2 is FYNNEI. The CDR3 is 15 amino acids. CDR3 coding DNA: TGTGCCAGCAGTAGGGACAGGGGTATCAACAATGAGCAGTTCTTC. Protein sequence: CASSRDRGINNEQFF.

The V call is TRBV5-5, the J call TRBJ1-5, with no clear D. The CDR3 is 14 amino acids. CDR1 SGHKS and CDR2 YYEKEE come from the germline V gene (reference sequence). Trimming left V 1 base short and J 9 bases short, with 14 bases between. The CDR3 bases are TGTGCCAGCAGCTTGTCGCTATATAGCAGGCCCCAGCATTTT. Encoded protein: CASSLSLYSRPQHF.

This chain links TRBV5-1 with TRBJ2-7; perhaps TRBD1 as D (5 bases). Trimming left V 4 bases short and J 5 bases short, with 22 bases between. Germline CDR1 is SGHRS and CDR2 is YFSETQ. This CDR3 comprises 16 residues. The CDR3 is CASSKGVTDLQNEQYF. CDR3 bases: TGCGCCAGCAGCAAAGGGGTGACGGACCTGCAGAACGAGCAGTACTTC.

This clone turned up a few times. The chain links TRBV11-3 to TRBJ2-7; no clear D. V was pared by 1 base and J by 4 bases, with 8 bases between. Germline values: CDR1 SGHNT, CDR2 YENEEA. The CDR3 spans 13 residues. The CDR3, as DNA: TGTGCCAGCAGCTTAGGGGTTTCATACGAGCAGTACTTC. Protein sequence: CASSLGVSYEQYF.

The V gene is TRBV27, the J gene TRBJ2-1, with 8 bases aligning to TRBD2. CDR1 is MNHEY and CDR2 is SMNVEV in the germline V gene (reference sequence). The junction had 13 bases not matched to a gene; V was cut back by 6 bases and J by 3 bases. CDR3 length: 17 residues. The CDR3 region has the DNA TGTGCCAGCAGAATCTCTTATACGGCGGGAGGCTACAATGAGCAGTTCTTC. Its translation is CASRISYTAGGYNEQFF.

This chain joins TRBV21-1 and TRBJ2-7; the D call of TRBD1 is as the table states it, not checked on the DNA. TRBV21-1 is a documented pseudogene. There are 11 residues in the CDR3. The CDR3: CASSKWARGYF. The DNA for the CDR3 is TGTGCCAGCAGCAAATGGGCCAGGGGTTACTTC.

This CDR3 is CAWSAGFSNQPQHF. The CDR3 DNA reads as TGTGCCTGGAGTGCAGGGTTTAGCAATCAGCCCCAGCATTTT. The chain links TRBV30 to TRBJ1-5; D is perhaps TRBD1 (5 bases). Germline V gene sequence: CDR1 GTSNPN, CDR2 SVGIG (reference sequence). The CDR3 length is 14 residues. The V gene lost 1 base and the J gene lost 0 bases, with 7 bases spanning the gap.

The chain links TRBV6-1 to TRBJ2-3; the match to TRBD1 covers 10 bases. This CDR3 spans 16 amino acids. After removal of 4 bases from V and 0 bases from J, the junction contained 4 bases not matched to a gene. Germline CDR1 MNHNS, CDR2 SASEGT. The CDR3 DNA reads TGTGCCAGCAGTGGACAGGGGGCTTCTAGCACAGATACGCAGTATTTT. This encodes CASSGQGASSTDTQYF.

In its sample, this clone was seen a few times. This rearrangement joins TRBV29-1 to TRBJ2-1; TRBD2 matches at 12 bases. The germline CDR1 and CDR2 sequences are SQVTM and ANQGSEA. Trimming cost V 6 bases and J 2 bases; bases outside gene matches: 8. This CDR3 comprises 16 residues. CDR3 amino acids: CSVDRASGRAYNEQFF. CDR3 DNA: TGCAGCGTCGATAGGGCTAGCGGGAGGGCCTACAATGAGCAGTTCTTC.

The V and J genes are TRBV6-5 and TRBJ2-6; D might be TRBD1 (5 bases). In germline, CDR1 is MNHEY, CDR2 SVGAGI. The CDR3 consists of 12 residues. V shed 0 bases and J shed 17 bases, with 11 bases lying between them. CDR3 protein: CASSYSLDTLTF. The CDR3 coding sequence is TGTGCCAGCAGTTACTCCTTGGACACCTTGACTTTC.

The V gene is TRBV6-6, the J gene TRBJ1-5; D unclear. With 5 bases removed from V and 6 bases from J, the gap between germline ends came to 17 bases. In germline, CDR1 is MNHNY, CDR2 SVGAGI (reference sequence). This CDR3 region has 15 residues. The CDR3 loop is CASSAQTGLGQPQHF. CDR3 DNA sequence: TGTGCCAGCAGTGCTCAGACGGGGTTGGGTCAGCCCCAGCATTTT.

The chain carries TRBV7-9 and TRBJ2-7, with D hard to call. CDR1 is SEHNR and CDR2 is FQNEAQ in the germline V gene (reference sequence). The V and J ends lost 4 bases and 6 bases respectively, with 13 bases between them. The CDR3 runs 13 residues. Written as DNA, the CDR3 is TGTGCCAGCAGCTGGAGTCTGACGGTCGAGCAGTACTTC. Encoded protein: CASSWSLTVEQYF.

As DNA, the CDR3 is TGTGCCAGCAGCCCCTACGGGATGTATGGGGCCAACGTCCTGACTTTC. It encodes CASSPYGMYGANVLTF. V is TRBV7-3 and J is TRBJ2-6, with D perhaps matching TRBD2 (5 bases). The CDR3 runs to 16 residues. The V gene lost 5 bases and the J gene lost 3 bases, with 14 bases spanning the gap. Germline V gene sequence: CDR1 SGHTA, CDR2 FQGTGA.

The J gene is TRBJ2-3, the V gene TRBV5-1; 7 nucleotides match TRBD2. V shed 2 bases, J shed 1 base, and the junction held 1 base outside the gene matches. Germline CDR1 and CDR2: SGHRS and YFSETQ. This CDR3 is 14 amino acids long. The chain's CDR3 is CASSFRGGTDTQYF. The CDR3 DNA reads TGCGCCAGCAGCTTCCGGGGGGGCACAGATACGCAGTATTTT.

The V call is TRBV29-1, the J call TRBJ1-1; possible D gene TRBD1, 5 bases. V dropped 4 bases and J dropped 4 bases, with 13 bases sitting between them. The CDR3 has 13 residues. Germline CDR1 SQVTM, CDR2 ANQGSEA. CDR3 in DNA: TGCAGCGTTGTTTGGCAGGGTAGCACTGAAGCTTTCTTT. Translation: CSVVWQGSTEAFF.

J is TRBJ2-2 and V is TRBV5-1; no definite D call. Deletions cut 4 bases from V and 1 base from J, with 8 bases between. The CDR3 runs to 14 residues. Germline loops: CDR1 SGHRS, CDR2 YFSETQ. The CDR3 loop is CASSLGGNTGELFF. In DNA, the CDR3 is TGCGCCAGCAGCCTCGGTGGGAACACCGGGGAGCTGTTTTTT. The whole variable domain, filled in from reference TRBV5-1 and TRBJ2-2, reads KAGVTQTPRYLIKTRGQQVTLSCSPISGHRSVSWYQQTPGQGLQFLFEYFSETQRNKGNFPGRFSGRQFSNSRSEMNVSTLELGDSALYLCASSLGGNTGELFFGEGSRLTVL.

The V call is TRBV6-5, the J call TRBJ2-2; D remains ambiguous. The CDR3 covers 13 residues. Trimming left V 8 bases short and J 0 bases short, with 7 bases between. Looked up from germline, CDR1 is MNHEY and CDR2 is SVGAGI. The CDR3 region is CASGYTNTGELFF. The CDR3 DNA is TGTGCCAGCGGATACACGAACACCGGGGAGCTGTTTTTT.

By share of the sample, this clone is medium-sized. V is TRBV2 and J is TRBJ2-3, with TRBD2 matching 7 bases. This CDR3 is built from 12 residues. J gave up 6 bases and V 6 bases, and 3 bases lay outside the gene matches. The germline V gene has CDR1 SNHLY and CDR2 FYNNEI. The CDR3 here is CASRMGGDTQYF. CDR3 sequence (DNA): TGTGCCAGCAGGATGGGGGGGGATACGCAGTATTTT.

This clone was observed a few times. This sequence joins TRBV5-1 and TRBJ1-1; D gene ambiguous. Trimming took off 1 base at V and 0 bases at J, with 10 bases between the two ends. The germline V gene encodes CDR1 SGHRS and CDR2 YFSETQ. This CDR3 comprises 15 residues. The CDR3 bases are TGCGCCAGCAGCTTGCTCACAGCGCTGAACACTGAAGCTTTCTTT. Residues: CASSLLTALNTEAFF.

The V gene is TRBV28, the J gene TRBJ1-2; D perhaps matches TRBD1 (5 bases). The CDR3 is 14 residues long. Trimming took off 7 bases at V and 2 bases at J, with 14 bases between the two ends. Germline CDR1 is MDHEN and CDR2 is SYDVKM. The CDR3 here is CASTTTDSNYGYTF. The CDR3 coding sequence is TGTGCCAGCACCACGACCGACAGCAACTATGGCTACACCTTC.